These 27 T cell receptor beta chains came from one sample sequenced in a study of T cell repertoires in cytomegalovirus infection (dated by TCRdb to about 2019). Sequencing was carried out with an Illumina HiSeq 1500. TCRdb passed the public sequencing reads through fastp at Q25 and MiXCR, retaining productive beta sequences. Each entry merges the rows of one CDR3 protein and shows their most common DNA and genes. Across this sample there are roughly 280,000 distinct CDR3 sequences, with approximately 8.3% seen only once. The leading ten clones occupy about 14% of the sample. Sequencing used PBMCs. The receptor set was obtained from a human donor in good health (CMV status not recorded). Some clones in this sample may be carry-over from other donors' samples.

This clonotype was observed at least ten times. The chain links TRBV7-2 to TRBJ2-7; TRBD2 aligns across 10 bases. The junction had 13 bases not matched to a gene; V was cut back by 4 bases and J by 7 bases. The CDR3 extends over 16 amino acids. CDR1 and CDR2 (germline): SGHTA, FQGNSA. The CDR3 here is CASSSLRERGGTEQYF. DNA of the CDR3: TGTGCCAGCAGCTCCCTCAGGGAGCGGGGGGGAACGGAGCAGTACTTC.

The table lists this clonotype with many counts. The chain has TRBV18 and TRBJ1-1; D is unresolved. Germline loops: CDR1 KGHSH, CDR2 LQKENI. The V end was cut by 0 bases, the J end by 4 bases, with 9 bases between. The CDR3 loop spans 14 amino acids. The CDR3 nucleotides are TGTGCCAGCTCACCACCGGTGGGGATCACTGAAGCTTTCTTT. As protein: CASSPPVGITEAFF.

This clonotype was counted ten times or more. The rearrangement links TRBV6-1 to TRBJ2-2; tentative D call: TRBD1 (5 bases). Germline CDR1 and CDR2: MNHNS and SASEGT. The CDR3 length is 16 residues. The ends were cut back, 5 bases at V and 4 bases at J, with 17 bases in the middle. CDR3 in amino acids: CASSYGQGGSTGELFF. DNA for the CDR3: TGTGCCAGCAGTTATGGCCAGGGTGGTAGCACCGGGGAGCTGTTTTTT.

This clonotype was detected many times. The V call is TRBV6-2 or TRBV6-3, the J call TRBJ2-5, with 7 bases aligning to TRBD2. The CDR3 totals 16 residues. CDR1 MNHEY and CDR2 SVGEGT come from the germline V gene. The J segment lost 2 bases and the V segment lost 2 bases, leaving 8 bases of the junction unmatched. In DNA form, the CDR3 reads TGTGCCAGCAGTTACGTTCGCGGGGGACTACAAGAGACCCAGTACTTC. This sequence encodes CASSYVRGGLQETQYF.

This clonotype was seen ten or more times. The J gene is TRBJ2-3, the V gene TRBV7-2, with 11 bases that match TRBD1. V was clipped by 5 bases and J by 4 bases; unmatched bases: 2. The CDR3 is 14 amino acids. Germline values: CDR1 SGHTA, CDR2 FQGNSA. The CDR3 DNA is TGTGCCAGCAGCCCGGGACAGGGGGCAGATACGCAGTATTTT. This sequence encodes CASSPGQGADTQYF.

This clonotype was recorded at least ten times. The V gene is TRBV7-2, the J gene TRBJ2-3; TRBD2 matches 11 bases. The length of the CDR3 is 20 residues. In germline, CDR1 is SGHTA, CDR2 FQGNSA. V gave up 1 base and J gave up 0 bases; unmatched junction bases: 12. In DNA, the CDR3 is TGTGCCAGCAGCTTAGTAAGCAATAGCGGGGGGGCGATAAGCACAGATACGCAGTATTTT. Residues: CASSLVSNSGGAISTDTQYF. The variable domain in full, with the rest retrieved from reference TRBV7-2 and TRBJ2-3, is GAGVSQSPSNKVTEKGKDVELRCDPISGHTALYWYRQSLGQGLEFLIYFQGNSAPDKSGLPSDRFSAERTGGSVSTLTIQRTQQEDSAVYLCASSLVSNSGGAISTDTQYFGPGTRLTVL.

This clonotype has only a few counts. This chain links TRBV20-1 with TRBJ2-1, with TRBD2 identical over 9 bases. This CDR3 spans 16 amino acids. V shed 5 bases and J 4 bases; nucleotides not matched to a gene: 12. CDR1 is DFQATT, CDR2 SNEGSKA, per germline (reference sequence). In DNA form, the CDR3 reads TGCAGTGCTTTCCCATTGACTAGCGGACAATACAATGAGCAGTTCTTC. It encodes CSAFPLTSGQYNEQFF.

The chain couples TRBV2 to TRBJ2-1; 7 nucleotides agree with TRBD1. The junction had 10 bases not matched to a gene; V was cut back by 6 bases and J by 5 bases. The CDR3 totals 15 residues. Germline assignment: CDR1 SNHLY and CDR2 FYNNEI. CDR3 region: CASSMIRTGNNEQFF. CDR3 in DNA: TGTGCCAGCAGCATGATTCGGACAGGTAACAATGAGCAGTTCTTC.

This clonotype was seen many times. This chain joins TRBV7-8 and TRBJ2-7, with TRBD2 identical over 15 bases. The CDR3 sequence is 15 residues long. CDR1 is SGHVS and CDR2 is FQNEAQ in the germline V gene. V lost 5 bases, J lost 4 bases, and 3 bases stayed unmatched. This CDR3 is CASSDGLAGGYEQYF. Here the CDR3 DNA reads TGTGCCAGCAGCGACGGACTAGCGGGGGGGTACGAGCAGTACTTC.

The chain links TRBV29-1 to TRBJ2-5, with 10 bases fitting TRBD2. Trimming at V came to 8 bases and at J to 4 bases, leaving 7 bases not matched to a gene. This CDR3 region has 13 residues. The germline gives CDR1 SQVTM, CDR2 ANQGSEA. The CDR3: CSIKREGRETQYF. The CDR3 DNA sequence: TGCAGCATCAAGCGGGAGGGCCGAGAGACCCAGTACTTC. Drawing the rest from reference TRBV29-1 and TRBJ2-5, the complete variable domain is SAVISQKPSRDICQRGTSLTIQCQVDSQVTMMFWYRQQPGQSLTLIATANQGSEATYESGFVIDKFPISRPNLTFSTLTVSNMSPEDSSIYLCSIKREGRETQYFGPGTRLLVL.

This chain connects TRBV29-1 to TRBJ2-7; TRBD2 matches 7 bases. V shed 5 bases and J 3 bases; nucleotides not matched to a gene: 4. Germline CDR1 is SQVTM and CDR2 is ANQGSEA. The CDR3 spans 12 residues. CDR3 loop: CSVLAESYEQYF. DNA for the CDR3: TGCAGCGTTCTAGCGGAGAGCTACGAGCAGTACTTC.

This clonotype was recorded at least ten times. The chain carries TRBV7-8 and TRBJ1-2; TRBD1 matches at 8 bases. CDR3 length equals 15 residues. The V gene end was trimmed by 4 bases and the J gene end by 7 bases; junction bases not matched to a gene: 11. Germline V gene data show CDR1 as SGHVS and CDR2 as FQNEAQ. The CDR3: CASSSPGTGNIGYTF. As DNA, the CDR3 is TGTGCCAGCAGCTCCCCCGGGACAGGCAATATTGGCTACACCTTC.

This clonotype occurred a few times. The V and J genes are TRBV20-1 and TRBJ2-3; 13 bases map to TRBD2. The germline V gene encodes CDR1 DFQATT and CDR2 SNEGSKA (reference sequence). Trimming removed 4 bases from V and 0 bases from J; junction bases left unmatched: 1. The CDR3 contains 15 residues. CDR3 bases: TGCAGTGCTAAGGGACTAGCGGGAAGCACAGATACGCAGTATTTT. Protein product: CSAKGLAGSTDTQYF.

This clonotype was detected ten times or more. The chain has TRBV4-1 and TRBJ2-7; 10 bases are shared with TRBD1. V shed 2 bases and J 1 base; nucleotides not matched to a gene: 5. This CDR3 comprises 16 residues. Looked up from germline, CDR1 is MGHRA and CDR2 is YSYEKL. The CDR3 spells CASSQNPGQGSYEQYF. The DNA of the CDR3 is TGCGCCAGCAGCCAAAACCCGGGACAGGGGTCCTACGAGCAGTACTTC.

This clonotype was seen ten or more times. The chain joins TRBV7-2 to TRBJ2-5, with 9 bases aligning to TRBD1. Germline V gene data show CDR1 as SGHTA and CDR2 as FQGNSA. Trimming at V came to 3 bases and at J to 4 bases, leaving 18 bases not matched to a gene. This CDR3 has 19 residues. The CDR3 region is CASSFTLSQLPGQGETQYF. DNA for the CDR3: TGTGCCAGCAGCTTTACTCTCTCCCAATTACCGGGACAGGGAGAGACCCAGTACTTC.

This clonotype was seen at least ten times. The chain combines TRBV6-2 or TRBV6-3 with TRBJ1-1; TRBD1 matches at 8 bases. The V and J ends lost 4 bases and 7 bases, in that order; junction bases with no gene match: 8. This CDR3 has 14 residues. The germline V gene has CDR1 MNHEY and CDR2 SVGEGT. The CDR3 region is CASSSLGQGDEAFF. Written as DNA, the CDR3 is TGTGCCAGCAGTTCACTCGGACAGGGTGATGAAGCTTTCTTT.

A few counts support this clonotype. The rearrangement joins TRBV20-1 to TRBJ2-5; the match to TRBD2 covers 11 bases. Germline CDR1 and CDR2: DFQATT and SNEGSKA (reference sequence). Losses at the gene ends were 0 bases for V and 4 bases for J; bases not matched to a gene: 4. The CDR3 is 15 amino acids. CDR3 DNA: TGCAGTGCTAGAGATTTGCTAGCGGGGGGAGAGACCCAGTACTTC. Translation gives CSARDLLAGGETQYF.

CDR3 bases: TGTGCCACCAGCAGAGATCCCAAGGGAACCTACAATGAGCAGTTCTTC. Its translation is CATSRDPKGTYNEQFF. The chain recombines TRBV15 with TRBJ2-1, with no clear D. The germline V gene encodes CDR1 LNHNV and CDR2 YYDKDF (reference sequence). The V and J ends lost 0 bases and 2 bases respectively, with 11 bases between them. The CDR3 loop spans 16 amino acids.

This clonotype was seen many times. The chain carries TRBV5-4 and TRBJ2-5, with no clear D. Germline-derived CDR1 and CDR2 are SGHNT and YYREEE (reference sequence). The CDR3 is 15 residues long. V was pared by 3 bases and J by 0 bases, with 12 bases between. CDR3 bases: TGTGCCAGCAGCTCGGTTTCGGCGTACCAAGAGACCCAGTACTTC. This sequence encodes CASSSVSAYQETQYF. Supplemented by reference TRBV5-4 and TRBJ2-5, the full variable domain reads ETGVTQSPTHLIKTRGQQVTLRCSSQSGHNTVSWYQQALGQGPQFIFQYYREEENGRGNFPPRFSGLQFPNYSSELNVNALELDDSALYLCASSSVSAYQETQYFGPGTRLLVL.

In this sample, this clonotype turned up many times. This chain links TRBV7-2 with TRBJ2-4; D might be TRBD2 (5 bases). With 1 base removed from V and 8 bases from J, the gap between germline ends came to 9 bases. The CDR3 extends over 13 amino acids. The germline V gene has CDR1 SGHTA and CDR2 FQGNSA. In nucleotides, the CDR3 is TGTGCCAGCAGCTTAGGTGGGAGTGACATTCAGTACTTC. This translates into CASSLGGSDIQYF.

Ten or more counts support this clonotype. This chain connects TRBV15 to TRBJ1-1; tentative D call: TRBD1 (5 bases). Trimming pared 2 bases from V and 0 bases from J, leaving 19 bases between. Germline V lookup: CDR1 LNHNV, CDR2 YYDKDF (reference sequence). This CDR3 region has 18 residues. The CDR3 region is CATSRMGFGQGMNTEAFF. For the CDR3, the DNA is TGTGCCACCAGCAGAATGGGTTTTGGGCAGGGCATGAACACTGAAGCTTTCTTT.

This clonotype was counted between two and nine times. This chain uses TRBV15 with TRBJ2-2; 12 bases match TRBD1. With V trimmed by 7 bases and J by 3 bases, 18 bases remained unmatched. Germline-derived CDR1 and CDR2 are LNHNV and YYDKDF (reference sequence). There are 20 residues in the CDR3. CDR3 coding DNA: TGTGCCACCACCTCTAAAGTCAGGGACAGGGGGCGAATCGACACCGGGGAGCTGTTTTTT. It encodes CATTSKVRDRGRIDTGELFF.

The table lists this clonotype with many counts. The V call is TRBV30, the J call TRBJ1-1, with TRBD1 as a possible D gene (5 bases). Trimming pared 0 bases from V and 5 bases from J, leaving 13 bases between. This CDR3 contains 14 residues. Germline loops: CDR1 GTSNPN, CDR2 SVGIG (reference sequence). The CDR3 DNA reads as TGTGCCTGGAGTGTCTTAGGGAGGGGTACTGAAGCTTTCTTT. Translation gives CAWSVLGRGTEAFF.

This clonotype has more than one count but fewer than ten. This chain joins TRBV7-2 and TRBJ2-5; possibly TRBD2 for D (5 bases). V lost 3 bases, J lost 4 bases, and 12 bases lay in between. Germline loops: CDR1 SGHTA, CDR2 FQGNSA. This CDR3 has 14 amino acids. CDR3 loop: CASSFGGGRETQYF. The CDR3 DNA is TGTGCCAGCAGCTTTGGTGGAGGACGAGAGACCCAGTACTTC.

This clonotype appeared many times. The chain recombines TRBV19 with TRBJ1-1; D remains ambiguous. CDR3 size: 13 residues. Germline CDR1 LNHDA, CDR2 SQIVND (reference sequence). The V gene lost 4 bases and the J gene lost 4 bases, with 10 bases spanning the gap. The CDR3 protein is CASSTNTGTEAFF. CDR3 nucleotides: TGTGCCAGTAGTACCAATACTGGCACTGAAGCTTTCTTT.

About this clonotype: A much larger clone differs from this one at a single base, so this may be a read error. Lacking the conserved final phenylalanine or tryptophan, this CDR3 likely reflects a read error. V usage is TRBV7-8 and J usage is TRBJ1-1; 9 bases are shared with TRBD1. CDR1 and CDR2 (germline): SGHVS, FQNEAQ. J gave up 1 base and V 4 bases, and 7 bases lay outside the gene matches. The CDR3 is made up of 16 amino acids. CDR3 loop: CASSSLRGQGNTEAFS. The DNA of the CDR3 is TGTGCCAGCAGCTCTTTACGGGGACAGGGGAACACTGAAGCTTTCTCT.

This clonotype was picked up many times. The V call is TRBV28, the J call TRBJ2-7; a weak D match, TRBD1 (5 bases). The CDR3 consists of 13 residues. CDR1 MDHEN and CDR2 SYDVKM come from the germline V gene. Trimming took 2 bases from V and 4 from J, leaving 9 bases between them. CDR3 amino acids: CASSLIGEYEQYF. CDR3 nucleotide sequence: TGTGCCAGCAGTTTAATAGGGGAATACGAGCAGTACTTC.